These 8 T cell receptor beta chains share one sample of origin, sequenced in a study of shared T cell receptors in the human thymus. The repertoire was sequenced with immunoSEQ multiplex PCR; TCRdb's copy has only in-frame clones and lacks some. This table has 600,000 or so clones, 70% to 90% appearing once. These same data were also listed under a study on human thymus T cells.

Input material: thymocytes. Receptor source: a boy in the first two years of life with a congenital heart defect.

The chain has TRBV5-4 and TRBJ2-1, with 9 positions matching TRBD1. The CDR3 extends over 16 amino acids. The ends lost 5 bases at V and 5 bases at J; junction bases unmatched: 11. The V gene's germline CDR1 is SGHNT and CDR2 YYREEE (reference sequence). CDR3 bases: TGTGCCAGCAGACCCCGGGACAGGGTAGCGCACAATGAGCAGTTCTTC. Translated, it gives CASRPRDRVAHNEQFF. Based on the CDR3 plus reference TRBV5-4 and TRBJ2-1, the full variable domain is ETGVTQSPTHLIKTRGQQVTLRCSSQSGHNTVSWYQQALGQGPQFIFQYYREEENGRGNFPPRFSGLQFPNYSSELNVNALELDDSALYLCASRPRDRVAHNEQFFGPGTRLTVL.

The chain carries TRBV15 and TRBJ1-2; unclear D gene. The CDR3 contains 15 residues. Trimming shortened V by 3 bases and J by 8 bases, and 19 bases separated the two germline ends. Per the germline V gene, CDR1 is LNHNV and CDR2 is YYDKDF (reference sequence). CDR3 amino acids: CATSSLPGGVLGYTF. The CDR3 DNA sequence: TGTGCCACCAGCAGTCTGCCCGGAGGCGTCCTAGGCTACACCTTC. Looking up the rest from reference TRBV15 and TRBJ1-2 gives the full variable domain: DAMVIQNPRYQVTQFGKPVTLSCSQTLNHNVMYWYQQKSSQAPKLLFHYYDKDFNNEADTPDNFQSRRPNTSFCFLDIRSPGLGDTAMYLCATSSLPGGVLGYTFGSGTRLTVV.

The CDR3 coding sequence is TGTGCCAGCAGTGGAGTCCGGAGCTCCTATAATTCACCCCTCCACTTT. It translates to CASSGVRSSYNSPLHF. The V gene is TRBV6-1, the J gene TRBJ1-6; D is uncertain. Germline CDR1 reads MNHNS; CDR2 reads SASEGT. The germline V and J ends were trimmed by 4 bases and 0 bases, with 10 bases remaining between them. The CDR3 covers 16 residues.

V and J are TRBV30 and TRBJ1-2; TRBD1 agrees at 9 bases. Germline CDR1 GTSNPN, CDR2 SVGIG (reference sequence). The CDR3 consists of 15 residues. V was clipped by 4 bases and J by 6 bases; unmatched bases: 12. In nucleotides, the CDR3 is TGTGCCTGGAAAGGAGCCGGGACAGGGCCTCATGGCTACACCTTC. Protein sequence: CAWKGAGTGPHGYTF. Full variable domain (outside the CDR3, taken from reference TRBV30 and TRBJ1-2): SQTIHQWPATLVQPVGSPLSLECTVEGTSNPNLYWYRQAAGRGLQLLFYSVGIGQISSEVPQNLSASRPQDRQFILSSKKLLLSDSGFYLCAWKGAGTGPHGYTFGSGTRLTVV.

This chain joins TRBV7-2 and TRBJ2-2; possibly TRBD1 for D (6 bases). V was clipped by 5 bases and J by 6 bases, with 16 bases between them. This CDR3 comprises 15 residues. Germline-derived CDR1 and CDR2 are SGHTA and FQGNSA. The CDR3 DNA follows: TGTGCCAGCAGCCCTAAACAGGGAAGCGCCGGGGAGCTGTTTTTT. Protein: CASSPKQGSAGELFF.

The sample holds one count of this clone. V and J are TRBV5-6 and TRBJ1-5, with TRBD1 matching 7 bases. Germline loops: CDR1 SGHDT, CDR2 YYEEEE. With V trimmed by 4 bases and J by 3 bases, 16 bases remained unmatched. CDR3 length: 18 amino acids. CDR3 sequence reads: CASSQRQGTITPNQPQHF. The CDR3 DNA reads as TGTGCCAGCAGCCAAAGACAGGGCACAATAACTCCCAATCAGCCCCAGCATTTT.

The J gene is TRBJ1-2, the V gene TRBV12-5, with a weak D call TRBD1 (6 bases). The CDR3 has 16 residues. Germline V gives CDR1 LGHNT, CDR2 FRNRAP. The germline V and J ends were trimmed by 1 base and 3 bases, with 15 bases remaining between them. The CDR3 loop reads CASGLANADRYYGYTF. The CDR3 bases are TGTGCTAGTGGTTTGGCCAACGCCGACAGGTACTATGGCTACACCTTC.

This clone appeared a few times. The chain links TRBV19 to TRBJ2-1; TRBD2 is a possible D gene (6 bases). The CDR3 extends over 14 amino acids. Germline CDR1 is LNHDA and CDR2 is SQIVND (reference sequence). Trimming left V 7 bases short and J 5 bases short, with 15 bases between. The CDR3 is CASKYGGLNNEQFF. DNA of the CDR3: TGTGCCAGTAAATACGGGGGTCTCAACAATGAGCAGTTCTTC.